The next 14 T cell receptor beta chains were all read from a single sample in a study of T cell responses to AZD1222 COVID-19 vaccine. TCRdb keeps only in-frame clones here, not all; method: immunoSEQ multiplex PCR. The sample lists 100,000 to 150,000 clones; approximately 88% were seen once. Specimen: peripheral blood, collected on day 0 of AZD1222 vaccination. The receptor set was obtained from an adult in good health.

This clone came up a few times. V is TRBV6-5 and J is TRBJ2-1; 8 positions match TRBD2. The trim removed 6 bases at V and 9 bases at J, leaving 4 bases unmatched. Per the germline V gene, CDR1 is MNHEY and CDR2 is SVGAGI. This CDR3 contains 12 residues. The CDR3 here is CASRISGAEQFF. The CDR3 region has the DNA TGTGCCAGCAGGATTAGCGGGGCTGAGCAGTTCTTC.

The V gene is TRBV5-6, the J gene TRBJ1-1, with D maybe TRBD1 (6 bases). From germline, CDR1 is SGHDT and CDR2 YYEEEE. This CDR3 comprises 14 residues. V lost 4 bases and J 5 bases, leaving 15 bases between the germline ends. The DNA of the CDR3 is TGTGCCAGCAGCCCGCAGGGAAGGGGGACTGAAGCTTTCTTT. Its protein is CASSPQGRGTEAFF.

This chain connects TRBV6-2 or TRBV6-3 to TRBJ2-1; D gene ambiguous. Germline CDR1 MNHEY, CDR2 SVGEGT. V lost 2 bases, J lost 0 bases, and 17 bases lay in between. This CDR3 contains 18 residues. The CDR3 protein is CASSYQAWAESSYNEQFF. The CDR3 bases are TGTGCCAGCAGTTACCAAGCATGGGCCGAAAGCTCCTACAATGAGCAGTTCTTC.

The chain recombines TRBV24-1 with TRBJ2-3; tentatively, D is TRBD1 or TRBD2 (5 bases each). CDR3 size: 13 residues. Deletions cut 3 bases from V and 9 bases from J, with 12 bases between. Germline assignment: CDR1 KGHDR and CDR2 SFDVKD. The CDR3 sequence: CATSDPGRETQYF. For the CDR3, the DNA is TGTGCCACCAGTGATCCGGGACGGGAAACGCAGTATTTT.

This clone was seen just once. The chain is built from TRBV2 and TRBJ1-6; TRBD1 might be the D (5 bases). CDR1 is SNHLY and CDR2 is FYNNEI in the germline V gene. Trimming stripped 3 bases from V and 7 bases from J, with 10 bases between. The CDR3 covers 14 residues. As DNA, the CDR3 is TGTGCCAGCAGTGAGGTCAGGGCCAATTCACCCCTCCACTTT. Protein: CASSEVRANSPLHF. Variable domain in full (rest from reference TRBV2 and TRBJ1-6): EPEVTQTPSHQVTQMGQEVILRCVPISNHLYFYWYRQILGQKVEFLVSFYNNEISEKSEIFDDQFSVERPDGSNFTLKIRSTKLEDSAMYFCASSEVRANSPLHFGNGTRLTVT.

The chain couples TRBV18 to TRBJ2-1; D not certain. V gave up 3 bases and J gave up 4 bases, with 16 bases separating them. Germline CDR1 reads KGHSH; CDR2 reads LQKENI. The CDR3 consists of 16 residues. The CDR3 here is CASSPAGSRVYNEQFF. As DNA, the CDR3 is TGTGCCAGCTCACCGGCCGGGTCGCGTGTGTACAATGAGCAGTTCTTC.

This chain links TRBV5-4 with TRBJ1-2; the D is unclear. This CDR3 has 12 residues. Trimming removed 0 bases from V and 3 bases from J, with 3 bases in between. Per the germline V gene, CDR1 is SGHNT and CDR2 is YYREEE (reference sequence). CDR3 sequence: CASSLEHYGYTF. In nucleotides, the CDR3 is TGTGCCAGCAGCTTGGAACACTATGGCTACACCTTC. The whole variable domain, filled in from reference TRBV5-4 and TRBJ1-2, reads ETGVTQSPTHLIKTRGQQVTLRCSSQSGHNTVSWYQQALGQGPQFIFQYYREEENGRGNFPPRFSGLQFPNYSSELNVNALELDDSALYLCASSLEHYGYTFGSGTRLTVV.

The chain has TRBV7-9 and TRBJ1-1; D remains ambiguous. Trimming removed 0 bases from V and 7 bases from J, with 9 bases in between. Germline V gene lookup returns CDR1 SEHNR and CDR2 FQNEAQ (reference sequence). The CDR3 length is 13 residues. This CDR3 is CASSLAGRYEAFF. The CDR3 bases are TGTGCCAGCAGCTTAGCCGGCAGATATGAAGCTTTCTTT. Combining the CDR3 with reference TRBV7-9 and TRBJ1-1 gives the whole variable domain DTGVSQNPRHKITKRGQNVTFRCDPISEHNRLYWYRQTLGQGPEFLTYFQNEAQLEKSRLLSDRFSAERPKGSFSTLEIQRTEQGDSAMYLCASSLAGRYEAFFGQGTRLTVV.

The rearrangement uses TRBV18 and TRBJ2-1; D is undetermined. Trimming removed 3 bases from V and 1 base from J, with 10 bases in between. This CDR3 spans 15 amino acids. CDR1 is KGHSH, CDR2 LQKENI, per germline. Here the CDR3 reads CASSPSVDSYNEQFF. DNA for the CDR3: TGTGCCAGCTCACCCTCGGTCGATTCCTACAATGAGCAGTTCTTC.

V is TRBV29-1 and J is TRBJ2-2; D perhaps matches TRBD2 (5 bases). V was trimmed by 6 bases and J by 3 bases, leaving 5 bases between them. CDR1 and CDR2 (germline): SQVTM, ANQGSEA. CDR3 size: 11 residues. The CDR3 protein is CSVGDTGELFF. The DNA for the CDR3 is TGCAGCGTCGGGGACACCGGGGAGCTGTTTTTT.

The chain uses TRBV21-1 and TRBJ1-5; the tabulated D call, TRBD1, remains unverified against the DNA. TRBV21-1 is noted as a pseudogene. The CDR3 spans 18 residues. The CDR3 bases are TGTGCCAGCAGCAAAGCGGGACAGAAGCTTAATAGCAATCAGCCCCAGCATTTT. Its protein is CASSKAGQKLNSNQPQHF.

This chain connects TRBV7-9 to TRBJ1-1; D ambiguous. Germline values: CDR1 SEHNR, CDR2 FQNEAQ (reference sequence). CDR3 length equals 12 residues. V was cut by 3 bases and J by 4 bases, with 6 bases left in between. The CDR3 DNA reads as TGTGCCAGCAGCTTCGGGGTCACTGAAGCTTTCTTT. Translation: CASSFGVTEAFF.

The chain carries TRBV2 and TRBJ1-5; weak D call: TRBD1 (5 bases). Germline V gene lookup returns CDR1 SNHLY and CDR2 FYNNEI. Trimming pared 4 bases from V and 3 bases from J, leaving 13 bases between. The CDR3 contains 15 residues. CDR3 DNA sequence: TGTGCCAGCAGTGGGGACCGCGGGAACAATCAGCCCCAGCATTTT. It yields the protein CASSGDRGNNQPQHF.

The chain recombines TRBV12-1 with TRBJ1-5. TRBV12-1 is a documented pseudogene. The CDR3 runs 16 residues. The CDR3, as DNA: TGTGCCAGCAGCTTTCCGGGGACGGATAGCAATCAGCCCCAGCATTTT. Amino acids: CASSFPGTDSNQPQHF.